This is a list of T cell receptor beta chains from one sample in a study of blood T cell repertoires in COVID-19. Sequencing was performed with immunoSEQ multiplex PCR; in TCRdb, only in-frame clones are kept and a portion is missing. Of approximately 120,000 clones in the sample, around 83% were seen once. The sequencing sample was made of peripheral blood. These TCRs come from an elderly woman with COVID-19, enrolled during active disease. CDR3s include the opening cysteine and the closing phenylalanine or tryptophan. The D gene is left open where the match is weak. Rows may omit the clone size; those that give it use once, few, many or a size class.

J gene,D gene,V gene,clone size,CDR3 protein,CDR3 DNA
TRBJ2-7,TRBD2,TRBV6-2/TRBV6-3,NA,CASSNHAGGEQYF,TGTGCCAGCAGTAACCATGCGGGGGGGGAGCAGTACTTC
TRBJ1-3,NA,TRBV7-9,NA,CASSQGLGGNTIYF,TGTGCCAGCAGTCAGGGATTGGGTGGAAACACCATATATTTT
TRBJ1-4,NA,TRBV19,NA,CASTMAGLEKLFF,TGTGCCAGTACGATGGCAGGACTTGAGAAACTGTTTTTT
TRBJ2-5,TRBD2,TRBV5-1,NA,CASSLTTGLAGNQETQYF,TGCGCCAGCAGCTTGACCACCGGACTAGCGGGAAACCAAGAGACCCAGTACTTC
TRBJ1-5,NA,TRBV5-1,NA,CASSLDGSNQPQHF,TGCGCCAGCAGCTTGGACGGGTCCAATCAGCCCCAGCATTTT
TRBJ1-5,TRBD1,TRBV2,NA,CASSSQQGARQPQHF,TGTGCCAGCAGTTCCCAACAGGGGGCACGTCAGCCCCAGCATTTT
TRBJ2-3,TRBD2,TRBV29-1,NA,CSVVSGGTDTQYF,TGCAGCGTTGTGAGCGGGGGCACAGATACGCAGTATTTT
TRBJ2-7,TRBD2,TRBV11-1,NA,CASSPFLLAGAREQYF,TGTGCCAGCAGCCCCTTCTTACTAGCGGGAGCGAGAGAGCAGTACTTC
TRBJ1-2,TRBD1,TRBV7-9,NA,CASSLGTGGYGYTF,TGTGCCAGCAGCTTAGGGACAGGAGGATATGGCTACACCTTC
TRBJ2-5,NA,TRBV24-1,NA,CAPQLLTVQETQYF,TGTGCCCCTCAATTATTGACAGTCCAAGAGACCCAGTACTTC
TRBJ2-2,TRBD1,TRBV18,NA,CASSPGTDTGELFF,TGTGCCAGCTCACCAGGGACAGACACCGGGGAGCTGTTTTTT
TRBJ2-3,NA,TRBV24-1,NA,CATSDFQGSDTQYF,TGTGCCACCAGTGATTTCCAGGGTTCAGATACGCAGTATTTT
TRBJ2-2,TRBD2,TRBV7-8,once,CASSLLTGGTGELFF,TGTGCCAGCAGCCTCTTAACGGGAGGCACCGGGGAGCTGTTTTTT
TRBJ2-7,NA,TRBV6-2/TRBV6-3,once,CASSSARVGVWEQYF,TGTGCCAGCAGTTCGGCGAGGGTCGGAGTGTGGGAGCAGTACTTC
TRBJ1-4,NA,TRBV6-5,NA,CASRQTGTTNEKLFF,TGTGCCAGCAGACAAACAGGGACAACTAATGAAAAACTGTTTTTT
TRBJ1-3,NA,TRBV7-9,few,CASSFLPQVSGNTIYF,TGTGCCAGCAGCTTTTTGCCTCAGGTCTCTGGAAACACCATATATTTT
TRBJ2-1,TRBD1,TRBV7-6,NA,CASSPEDRDSYNEQFF,TGTGCCAGCAGCCCCGAAGACCGGGACAGCTACAATGAGCAGTTCTTC
TRBJ2-2,NA,TRBV7-7,NA,CASSLQQQNTGELFF,TGTGCCAGCAGCTTACAACAGCAGAACACCGGGGAGCTGTTTTTT
TRBJ1-2,NA,TRBV28,NA,CASSLYFRTKSYGYTF,TGTGCCAGCAGTTTATACTTTCGGACTAAGAGCTATGGCTACACCTTC
TRBJ2-1,NA,TRBV13,few,CASSLRLPLYNEQFF,TGTGCCAGCAGCTTAAGACTCCCACTCTACAATGAGCAGTTCTTC
TRBJ1-1,NA,TRBV27,NA,CASSPVGSEAFF,TGTGCCAGCAGCCCCGTCGGGTCAGAAGCTTTCTTT
TRBJ2-7,NA,TRBV6-1,NA,CASSEWRGPYEQYF,TGTGCCAGCAGTGAATGGAGGGGGCCCTACGAGCAGTACTTC
TRBJ2-1,TRBD1,TRBV28,NA,CASSPDRAYNEQFF,TGTGCCAGCAGTCCAGACAGGGCCTACAATGAGCAGTTCTTC
TRBJ2-3,TRBD1,TRBV2,NA,CASSRDRLTADTQYF,TGTGCCAGCAGCCGGGACAGGCTGACCGCGGATACGCAGTATTTT
TRBJ2-1,NA,TRBV5-1,NA,CASSLASRREQFF,TGCGCCAGCAGCTTGGCCTCACGCCGGGAGCAGTTCTTC
TRBJ2-7,TRBD2,TRBV5-1,NA,CASSSAGAGENGQYF,TGCGCCAGCAGCTCAGCGGGAGCGGGAGAAAATGGGCAGTACTTC